This T cell receptor beta chain was sequenced in a study of Ad26.COV2.S vaccination and SARS-CoV-2 variants. Clones were read by immunoSEQ multiplex PCR, and TCRdb kept only the in-frame ones, dropping some. The top ten clones hold about 17% of a sample with about 94,000 clones, around 82% of them seen once. Germline CDR1 is SGHNT and CDR2 is YENEEA. J lost 2 bases, V lost 5 bases, and 7 bases had no gene match. The CDR3 contains 16 residues. This clone appeared a single time. The gene calls are TRBV11-3 and TRBJ2-1; 9 positions match TRBD2. The TCR sequence derives from a human donor who had recovered from COVID-19. The sample in question was peripheral blood, obtained after recovery from COVID-19. CDR3 bases: TGTGCCAGCAGCGCTCCGGGACTAGCTCCCTACAATGAGCAGTTCTTC. Protein product: CASSAPGLAPYNEQFF.